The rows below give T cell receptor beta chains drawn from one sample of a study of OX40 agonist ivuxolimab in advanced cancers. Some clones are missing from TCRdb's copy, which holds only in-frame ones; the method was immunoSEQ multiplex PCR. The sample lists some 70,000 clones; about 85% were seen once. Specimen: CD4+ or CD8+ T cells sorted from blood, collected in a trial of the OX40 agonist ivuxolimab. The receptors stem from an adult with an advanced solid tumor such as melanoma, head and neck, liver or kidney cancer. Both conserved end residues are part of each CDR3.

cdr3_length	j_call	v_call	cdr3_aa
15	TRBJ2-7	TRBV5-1	CASSLDLTYSYEQYF
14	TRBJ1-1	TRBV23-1	CASRRQAENTEAFF
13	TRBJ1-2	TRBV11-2	CASSLEQNYGYTF
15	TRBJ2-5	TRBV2	CASSEALQGGETQYF
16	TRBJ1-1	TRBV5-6	CASSAGTGRTNTEAFF
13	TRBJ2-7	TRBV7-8	CASSLGDSYEQYF
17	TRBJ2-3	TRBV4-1	CASSQGRLAGGTDTQYF
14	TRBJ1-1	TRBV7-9	CASSPDRGGTEAFF
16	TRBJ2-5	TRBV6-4	CASREPGLAERETQYF
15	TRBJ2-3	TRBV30	CAWNQRTRGPDTQYF
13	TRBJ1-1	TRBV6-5	CASRERTGREAFF
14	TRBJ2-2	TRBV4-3	CASSFRSHTGELFF
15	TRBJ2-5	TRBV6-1	CASSDAGGPWETQYF
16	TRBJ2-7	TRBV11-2	CASSLELTPSSYEQYF
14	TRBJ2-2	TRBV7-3	CASSLGTNTGELFF
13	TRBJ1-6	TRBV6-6	CASKDSYNSPLHF
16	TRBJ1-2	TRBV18	CASSSGTGLGAYGYTF
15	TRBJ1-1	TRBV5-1	CASSFQAFGGTEAFF
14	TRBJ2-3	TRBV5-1	CASSLATQTDTQYF
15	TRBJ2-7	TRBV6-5	CASSTQDRFSYEQYF
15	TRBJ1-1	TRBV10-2	CASSEGYRGSTEAFF
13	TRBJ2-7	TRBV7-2	CASTRSGPYEQYF
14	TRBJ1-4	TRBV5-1	CASSLRASDEKLFF
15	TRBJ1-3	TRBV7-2	CASSQGWSSGNTIYF
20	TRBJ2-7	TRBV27	CASSFGGARIMQGRAYEQYF
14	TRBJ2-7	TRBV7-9	CASSFWDRPHEQYF
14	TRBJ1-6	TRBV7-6	CASSLGGDNSPLHF
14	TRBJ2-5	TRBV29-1	CSARSTSLKETQYF
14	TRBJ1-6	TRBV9	CASSVDRGNSPLHF
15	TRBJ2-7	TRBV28	CASSTEIWDFLEQYF
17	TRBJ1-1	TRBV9	CASSVEGEAHPNTEAFF
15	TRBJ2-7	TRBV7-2	CASSLGGRYTYEQYF
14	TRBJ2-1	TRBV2	CASSDRGTYNEQFF